The 17 T cell receptor beta chains below come from one sample, sequenced in a study of type 1 regulatory T cells. These receptors have no identified antigens. MiXCR was run by TCRdb on the reads, yielding one entry per CDR3 protein. The repertoire holds about 42,000 distinct CDR3 sequences, 10% to 15% seen once, with over 7.5% in the top ten. Material: cultured non-Tr1 T cells, either the whole culture or a sorted T cell fraction (not recorded which). The receptors were sampled from a human donor in good health.

This clonotype has ten or more counts. The chain links TRBV20-1 to TRBJ2-1, with D perhaps TRBD2 (6 bases). V lost 1 base to trimming and J lost 7 bases, with 14 bases between them. The CDR3 extends over 14 amino acids. Germline V gene sequence: CDR1 DFQATT, CDR2 SNEGSKA (reference sequence). Here the CDR3 DNA reads TGCAGTGCTAGAGCGGGCGGGAAAAGGAATGAGCAGTTCTTC. Residues: CSARAGGKRNEQFF.

This clonotype has more than one count but fewer than ten. The chain carries TRBV20-1 and TRBJ2-7, with D possibly being TRBD1 or TRBD2 (5 bases each). Germline V gene lookup returns CDR1 DFQATT and CDR2 SNEGSKA (reference sequence). V was pared by 0 bases and J by 0 bases, with 15 bases between. The CDR3 is 16 residues long. CDR3 in DNA: TGCAGTGCTAGAGAATCTAGCAAGGGGAGCTCCTACGAGCAGTACTTC. It translates to CSARESSKGSSYEQYF.

At least ten counts were recorded for this clonotype. The genes are TRBV5-6 and TRBJ2-1; D possibly uses TRBD1 or TRBD2 (6 bases each). Trimming removed 3 bases from V and 5 bases from J, with 15 bases in between. CDR3 length: 15 amino acids. From germline, CDR1 is SGHDT and CDR2 YYEEEE. Here the CDR3 reads CASSSARDNHNEQFF. The CDR3, as DNA: TGTGCCAGCAGCTCCGCGCGGGACAACCACAATGAGCAGTTCTTC.

This clonotype has a handful of counts. This chain joins TRBV6-2 or TRBV6-3 and TRBJ2-5; D unclear. V was cut by 7 bases and J by 3 bases, with 6 bases left in between. The CDR3 is made up of 11 amino acids. Per germline, CDR1 MNHEY and CDR2 SVGEGT. The CDR3 here is CASTFKETQYF. DNA of the CDR3: TGTGCCAGCACTTTTAAAGAGACCCAGTACTTC.

At least ten counts were recorded for this clonotype. The rearrangement uses TRBV5-1 and TRBJ2-5, with D possibly TRBD2 on 5 matching bases. Looked up from germline, CDR1 is SGHRS and CDR2 is YFSETQ. Trimming removed 4 bases from V and 2 bases from J, with 15 bases in between. The CDR3 covers 15 residues. The CDR3 is CASSLEDYLQETQYF. In nucleotides, the CDR3 is TGCGCCAGCAGCCTAGAAGACTACTTGCAAGAGACCCAGTACTTC.

This chain joins TRBV29-1 and TRBJ2-1; 7 bases are a match to TRBD2. Germline CDR1 reads SQVTM; CDR2 reads ANQGSEA. Trimming removed 2 bases from V and 7 bases from J; junction bases left unmatched: 8. This CDR3 contains 14 residues. The DNA for the CDR3 is TGCAGCGTTGAATTAGGCGGGAGAGGGAATGAGCAGTTCTTC. This codes for CSVELGGRGNEQFF.

This clonotype was seen at least ten times. V gene TRBV3-1 combines with J gene TRBJ2-1; 10 bases line up with TRBD2. Trimming at V came to 1 base and at J to 6 bases, leaving 6 bases not matched to a gene. This CDR3 is built from 16 residues. Germline loops: CDR1 LGHDT, CDR2 YNNKEL (reference sequence). CDR3 region: CASSQVGLAGVNEQFF. In nucleotides, the CDR3 is TGTGCCAGCAGCCAAGTCGGGCTAGCGGGGGTCAATGAGCAGTTCTTC.

This clonotype was seen ten or more times. The rearrangement uses TRBV9 and TRBJ1-5; D may be TRBD1 (6 bases). The CDR3 sequence is 13 residues long. Per germline, CDR1 SGDLS and CDR2 YYNGEE. Deletions cut 4 bases from V and 5 bases from J, with 10 bases between. The CDR3 DNA is TGTGCCAGCAGCACAGGGCCCCATCAGCCCCAGCATTTT. It specifies CASSTGPHQPQHF.

V and J are TRBV29-1 and TRBJ2-1; TRBD1 matches 7 bases. This CDR3 region has 13 residues. Unmatched junction bases numbered 6, after V lost 5 bases and J lost 5 bases. Germline V gene data show CDR1 as SQVTM and CDR2 as ANQGSEA. Here the CDR3 DNA reads TGCAGCGTTATGAGACAGGGACACAATGAGCAGTTCTTC. As protein: CSVMRQGHNEQFF.

This clonotype was observed at least ten times. The rearrangement links TRBV7-8 to TRBJ1-5; D is possibly TRBD1 (5 bases). The germline gives CDR1 SGHVS, CDR2 FQNEAQ. With 5 bases removed from V and 7 bases from J, the gap between germline ends came to 21 bases. There are 16 residues in the CDR3. The CDR3 loop reads CASSRTGGAKLQPQHF. The CDR3, as DNA: TGTGCCAGCAGCCGAACAGGTGGCGCTAAACTGCAGCCCCAGCATTTT.

This clonotype was observed many times. The chain combines TRBV25-1 with TRBJ2-4; D unclear. The CDR3 is made up of 14 amino acids. Germline V lookup: CDR1 MGHDK, CDR2 SYGVNS. V lost 2 bases and J lost 1, with 6 bases in between. CDR3 protein: CASSEDPAKNIQYF. For the CDR3, the DNA is TGTGCCAGCAGTGAAGACCCTGCCAAAAACATTCAGTACTTC.

This clonotype was counted ten times or more. This sequence joins TRBV20-1 and TRBJ2-2; a weak D match, TRBD2 (5 bases). The CDR3 has 13 amino acids. Germline CDR1 is DFQATT and CDR2 is SNEGSKA (reference sequence). The V gene lost 6 bases and the J gene lost 4 bases, with 12 bases spanning the gap. The CDR3 nucleotides are TGCAGTGCCCCGAGGGATGCCACCGGGGAGCTGTTTTTT. Amino acids: CSAPRDATGELFF.

This clonotype was detected a few times. V usage is TRBV12-3 or TRBV12-4 and J usage is TRBJ2-7; the match to TRBD2 covers 7 bases. The CDR3 is made up of 14 amino acids. J lost 7 bases, V lost 6 bases, and 12 bases had no gene match. CDR3 protein: CASRGGGLSKEQYF. The CDR3 DNA follows: TGTGCCAGCAGGGGGGGGGGACTGAGCAAAGAGCAGTACTTC.

With regard to this clonotype: One end of the junction does not line up with germline, which may come from a read error. The chain has TRBV7-7 and TRBJ2-1; 9 bases match TRBD2. This CDR3 spans 13 amino acids. The germline gives CDR1 SSHAT, CDR2 FNYEAQ (reference sequence). This CDR3 is CASSLAGDNKQFF. In DNA form, the CDR3 reads TGTGCTAGCAGCTTAGCGGGGGACAATAAGCAGTTCTTC.

The rearrangement links TRBV20-1 to TRBJ2-7; D gene unclear. The CDR3 spans 13 residues. Trimming removed 1 base at V and 3 bases at J, with 10 bases between. Germline CDR1 is DFQATT and CDR2 is SNEGSKA (reference sequence). The chain's CDR3 is CSARGSTHYEQYF. CDR3 bases: TGCAGTGCTAGAGGGTCTACCCACTACGAGCAGTACTTC.

The rearrangement joins TRBV20-1 to TRBJ1-6; D call uncertain. V gave up 6 bases and J gave up 5 bases, with 14 bases separating them. The CDR3 has 14 amino acids. Germline CDR1 is DFQATT and CDR2 is SNEGSKA (reference sequence). CDR3 region: CSAPDGANNSPLHF. CDR3 DNA: TGCAGTGCCCCTGACGGAGCGAATAATTCACCCCTCCACTTT.

This clonotype occurred a few times. V usage is TRBV10-3 and J usage is TRBJ2-5; 10 bases are shared with TRBD1. Germline V gene lookup returns CDR1 ENHRY and CDR2 SYGVKD. The trim removed 9 bases at V and 2 bases at J, leaving 3 bases unmatched. The CDR3 length is 13 residues. Written as DNA, the CDR3 is TGTGCCATAGGACAGGGGGGACAAGAGACCCAGTACTTC. It encodes CAIGQGGQETQYF.